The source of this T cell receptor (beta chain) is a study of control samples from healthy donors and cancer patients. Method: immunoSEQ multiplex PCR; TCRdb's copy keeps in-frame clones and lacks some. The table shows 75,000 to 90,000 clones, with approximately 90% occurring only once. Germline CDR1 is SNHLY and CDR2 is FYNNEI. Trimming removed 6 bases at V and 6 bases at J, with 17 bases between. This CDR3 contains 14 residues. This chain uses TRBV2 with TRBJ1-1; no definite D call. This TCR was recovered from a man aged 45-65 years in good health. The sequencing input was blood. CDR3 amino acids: CASRSGSHRPEAFF. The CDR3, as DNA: TGTGCCAGCAGATCCGGGAGCCACCGGCCTGAAGCTTTCTTT.